The clone carrying this TCR beta chain was counted between two and nine times. Its specificity is unknown. TCRdb's table, derived via immunoSEQ multiplex PCR, lists solely in-frame clones and lacks some. The repertoire holds under 150,000 clones, with 80% to 95% as singletons. This sample stems from a study of T cell responses to AZD1222 COVID-19 vaccine. Findings of the study overall: The reported proportion of spike-specific TCRs targeting unmutated variant regions was nearly half. Just a handful of people given AZD1222 tested seropositive at baseline.

Second-dose timings of about 4 or about 12 weeks were pooled. The receptor was isolated from an adult who received the AZD1222 COVID-19 vaccine. The input for sequencing was peripheral blood, taken 28 days after the second AZD1222 dose.

This chain's CDR3 is CASSPLGQTTYEQYF. Here the CDR3 DNA reads TGTGCCAGCTCACCACTGGGACAGACCACCTACGAGCAGTACTTC. This chain uses TRBV18 with TRBJ2-7; TRBD1 agrees at 7 bases. CDR1 and CDR2 (germline): KGHSH, LQKENI. After removal of 1 base from V and 2 bases from J, the junction contained 5 bases not matched to a gene. This CDR3 has 15 residues. The full variable domain, in which reference TRBV18 and TRBJ2-7 provide the parts outside the CDR3, is NAGVMQNPRHLVRRRGQEARLRCSPMKGHSHVYWYRQLPEEGLKFMVYLQKENIIDESGMPKERFSAEFPKEGPSILRIQQVVRGDSAAYFCASSPLGQTTYEQYFGPGTRLTVT.